The clone carrying this T cell receptor beta chain was observed a single time. The data belong to a study of blood T cell repertoires in COVID-19. Trimming shortened V by 5 bases and J by 6 bases, and 11 bases separated the two germline ends. The CDR3 covers 11 residues. Germline CDR1 reads DFQATT; CDR2 reads SNEGSKA (reference sequence). Only in-frame clones appear in the TCRdb table, and some are missing; sequencing was by immunoSEQ multiplex PCR. The sample lists under 250,000 clones, roughly 83% seen once, with over 5.5% in the top ten. The rearrangement uses TRBV20-1 and TRBJ2-7; D is unclear. Sequenced sample: peripheral blood. This TCR came from a woman of 80 years or more with COVID-19, enrolled during active disease. The DNA for the CDR3 is TGCAGTGCTCCGACTCCCCTCGAGCAGTACTTC. Amino acids: CSAPTPLEQYF.